What follows describes a single T cell receptor (beta chain). The V gene's germline CDR1 is MNHNS and CDR2 SASEGT. The CDR3 has 15 amino acids. V trimming: 4 bases; J trimming: 5 bases; junction bases outside the gene matches: 8. Brentuximab vedotin exposure varied among the patients, all of whom had relapsed after autologous stem cell transplantation. Profiled with immunoSEQ multiplex PCR; TCRdb holds only in-frame clones, not every one. The sample holds tens of thousands of clones, 89% seen once. The data derive from a study of PD-1 blockade in classical Hodgkin lymphoma. The genes are TRBV6-1 and TRBJ2-5; TRBD2 agrees at 9 bases. The specimen was peripheral blood mononuclear cells (PBMCs), collected before the second cycle of nivolumab. The source of this sequence is a human donor with classical Hodgkin lymphoma. The CDR3 is CASSAGGRGKETQYF. CDR3 bases: TGTGCCAGCAGTGCGGGCGGGAGGGGGAAGGAGACCCAGTACTTC.